This T cell receptor beta chain was observed in a study of shared clonotypes between healthy human individuals (dated by TCRdb to the early 2020s). Concerning the study at large: The cohort comprised a couple of women and a few men aged 18 to 49 years. For each donor, three plates each were used for CD4 naive and CD4 memory, two plates were used for CD8 naive, and one plate was used for CD8 memory. The study deeply sequenced blood TCR repertoires of several healthy adults to estimate repertoire size and the extent of clonotype sharing between individuals. Different laboratories and diverse techniques were used to prepare libraries and sequence TCR repertoires, to increase sequencing depth and limit assay-specific biases. Per donor, leukapheresis produced somewhere between about 0.8 and 9 billion PBMCs. The research as a whole found: Incomplete sequencing was indicated by rarefaction of sorted-subset datasets, despite the large sequencing depth. Sharing across a few donors was observed for 5% to 6.5% of naive CD4, 3.5% of naive CD8, roughly 2.3% of memory CD4, and roughly 0.4% of memory CD8 clonotypes. Pairwise subsampling led to the expectation that sequencing depth would affect the degree of clonotype sharing among donors. Sampling was restricted to blood, and TCR repertoires in tissue are likely to differ from TCR repertoires in blood. Higher generation probabilities were observed for clonotypes shared by all four sorted-subset donors than for non-shared clonotypes. Naive subsets generally had larger estimated clonotype richness than memory subsets. Because the study included a small number of donors, the genetic and exposure-history diversity represented was limited.

Using the deep immunoSEQ assay, TCR CDR3 regions were amplified from genomic DNA by multiplex PCR. Extracted genomic DNA from each cell subset was spread evenly across all wells of several immunoSEQ 96-well plates, with each plate serving as a replicate. For sorted subsets, around 200 ng genomic DNA, equal to some 30,000 T cell genomes, was loaded into each replicate PCR. The purified libraries were quantified using a Qubit 3.0 fluorometer, sized with a Bioanalyzer 2100, and then quantified again using the KAPA Library Quantification kit. Each immunoSEQ 96-well plate was sequenced on its own single-read 150-cycle Illumina NextSeq 550 flow cell. Per the original workflow: The immunoSEQ output contained only junctional sequences without quality scores, so filtering could not match that applied to full-length reads. Sequences were annotated with PyIR, a Python wrapper for IgBLAST v1.9, and V/J genes and CDR3 were assigned using IMGT germline references. Reads with weak V/J assignments (E-value above 1e-6), missing CDR3, stop codons, out-of-frame junctions, or ambiguous translated residues were removed. V3J clonotypes were defined by identical inferred V gene, J gene, and CDR3 amino acid sequence. The percentage overlap between two repertoires was calculated by dividing the number of shared unique clonotypes by the size of the smaller repertoire. RTK rarefaction, the Chao1 estimator, and Recon v2.1 estimates of unobserved clonotypes were used to assess repertoire richness. OLGA was used to compute generation probabilities for all TCRbeta clonotypes that the gDNA method yielded from a handful of donors. TCRdb took this table from immuneACCESS and kept in-frame rearrangements with V and J called. Such tables lack part of the clones; where checked against another copy, unresolved V genes explain under half of the gap, and the rest is unexplained. V, J and clone size are taken as reported in that table, and D and trimming were inferred from the DNA itself. A total of roughly 2,500,000 clones appear in this sample, more than 85% of them only once. Together, the top ten hold about 0.38% of the sample.

In regard to this clone: The target of this receptor is not known. Base quality data are lacking; no much larger clone is found one base away.

CDR1 and CDR2, looked up from the germline V gene, are SGHDN and FVKESK. From the cysteine up to the phenylalanine, the CDR3 has a length of 16 residues. Just the 48-base CDR3 DNA is kept, in frame starting at base 1. Unmatched junction bases come to 4, with V trimmed by 2 bases and J by 3 bases. The donors were healthy, HIV-negative adults who had no recently reported acute infections or vaccinations. All donors were Caucasian adults living in Nashville, Tennessee, USA. CD4+ T cells were enriched by magnetic negative selection, after which naive cells were positively selected on CD45RA and the negative fraction was taken as the memory subset. Blood was obtained by leukapheresis, after which PBMCs were separated by Ficoll-Histopaque density gradient centrifugation and cryopreserved in liquid nitrogen vapor phase. Analytical flow cytometry was used to check the purity and quantity of each magnetically sorted T cell population. From each sorted fraction, genomic DNA was isolated and quantified by UV absorbance on a Nanodrop 2000c.

The sequenced material came from naive CD4+ T cells from PBMCs. In the paper's terms, the cell subset or site label means: CD45RA+ positively selected. This clonotype was obtained from a man aged 18-30 years in good health. Some clones in this sample may be carry-over from other donors' samples. The rearrangement joined TRBV14 to TRBJ2-2; TRBD2 agrees with 9 junctional bases. This receptor carries the CDR3 CASSQSSGRYTGELFF. The nucleotide sequence reads TGTGCCAGCAGCCAATCCAGCGGGAGGTACACCGGGGAGCTGTTTTTT.